The text below deals with one T cell receptor beta chain. Its antigen remains unknown. These data originate in a study of shared clonotypes between healthy human individuals. Study information: There were three CD4 naive, three CD4 memory, two CD8 naive and one CD8 memory plates per donor. Whole-study findings and limits: Around 4.7% was the fraction of naive CD4 clonotypes found shared across four donors.

Trimming removed 0 bases from V and 3 bases from J; junction bases left unmatched: 4. The germline V gene has CDR1 SGHRS and CDR2 YFSETQ. The CDR3 length is 15 residues. Replicate PCRs run on sorted subsets employed around 200 ng DNA, approximately 30,000 T cell genomes. TCRdb keeps only in-frame clones here, not all; method: immunoSEQ multiplex PCR. This table holds roughly 2 million clones, just under 95% found once. Naive-designated CD8 cells lacked CD45RO, were positively enriched for CCR7, and omitted terminally differentiated effector memory CD45RA+ cells. The chain uses TRBV5-1 and TRBJ2-7, with 9 bases aligning to TRBD2. The sequencing sample was made of naive CD8+ T cells sorted from blood. This clonotype was obtained from a man between 18 and 29 years old in good health. CDR3 nucleotides: TGCGCCAGCAGCTTGGAGGCTAGCGGGATCTACGAGCAGTACTTC. Translated, it gives CASSLEASGIYEQYF.